Listed here is a single T cell receptor (beta chain). Its binding antigen is unknown. No base qualities exist here, and no much larger clone lies one base off it. Enrolling through a virtual design, the prospective study's participants ranged in age from about 18 to 100 years and lived across about two dozen United States geographic areas. To assign participants to cohorts, the prospective study relied on clinical history that participants themselves reported in a screening survey and a study questionnaire. Mobile phlebotomists in the prospective study collected whole blood, serum and a nasopharyngeal or oropharyngeal swab from every participant. Over an approximately two-month period, participants in the prospective study had the option of providing additional blood draws and questionnaires. Blood samples from the prospective study were shipped frozen or at room temperature prior to DNA extraction.

This specimen comes from a study of blood T cell repertoires in COVID-19 (dated by TCRdb to 2019 to 2021). Background on the whole study: Samples covering the acute and convalescent phases of COVID-19 were provided by collaborators in the United States, Italy and Spain. The repertoires were released in a freely available public database intended as a resource for research on the immune response to SARS-CoV-2. A de-identified subject ID, COVID-19 status, age in years and sex were almost always included in the sample metadata. Subjects who had been exposed to COVID-19, were actively infected with it, or had recovered from it provided the deeply sampled blood TCRbeta repertoires that made up the dataset. The material from the prospective study consisted of cDNA or gDNA derived from T cells, B-cell-depleted T cells, or PBMCs. Samples came from the ongoing ImmuneRACE study (first 160 participants) plus 1,254 subjects from 6 global collaborators. Where available, HLA class I and class II types were taken from metadata supplied by the sample provider and were not determined by assay-based typing. Overall study outcomes, separate from this receptor: The quantity of clinical and demographic metadata differed by source and by participant and was supplied without curation.

V is cut by 2 bases and J by 0 bases, and the space between the germline ends is 8 bases. The CDR3 spans 15 residues, from the cysteine through the phenylalanine. Solely the CDR3 DNA is kept, with 45 bases framed from the first base. CDR1 and CDR2 are read off the germline V gene as SGHAT and FQNNGV. The immunoSEQ Assay, a bias-controlled multiplex PCR, was used to amplify TCRbeta CDR3 regions from genomic DNA. The authors' analysis ran thus. Within the assay, amplification of reference gene primers was used to estimate how many nucleated cells each sample contained. To quantify the absolute abundance of each unique TCRbeta CDR3 rearrangement, sequence reads were collapsed and filtered. For each sample, productive Simpson clonality was calculated as the square root of Simpson's diversity index over productive rearrangements. TCRdb obtained this table from immuneACCESS and retained in-frame rearrangements with V and J assigned. These tables miss some clones; where compared with another copy, unresolved V genes account for less than half of the shortfall, and the remainder is unexplained. V, J and clone size are those of that table, while D and trimming were read from the DNA. The sample includes 200,000 or so clones, with around 89% observed a single time. The top ten hold about 3.3% of the sample.

Here the chain combines TRBV11-2 and TRBJ1-3, with an unclear D gene assignment. The sequenced material came from PBMCs or T cells enriched from blood (not recorded which). This sequence was found in a woman aged 18-30 years in a cohort exposed to, infected with or recovered from COVID-19 (not recorded which). In nucleotide form, the sequence is TGTGCCAGCAGCTTATTTTCAGACTCTGGAAACACCATATATTTT. Its translation is CASSLFSDSGNTIYF.